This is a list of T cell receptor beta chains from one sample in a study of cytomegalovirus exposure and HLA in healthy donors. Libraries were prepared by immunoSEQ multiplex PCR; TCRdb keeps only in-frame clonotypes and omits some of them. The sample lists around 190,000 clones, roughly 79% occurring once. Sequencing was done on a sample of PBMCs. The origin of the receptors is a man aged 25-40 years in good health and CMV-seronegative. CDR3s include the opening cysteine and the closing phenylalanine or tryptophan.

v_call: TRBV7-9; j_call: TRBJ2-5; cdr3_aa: CASSLVGSPPAQYF
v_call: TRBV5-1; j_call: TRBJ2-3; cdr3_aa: CASSALGQAAPDTQYF
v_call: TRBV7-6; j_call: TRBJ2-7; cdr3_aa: CASSPFVGQYEQYF
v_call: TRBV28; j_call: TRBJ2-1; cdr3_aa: CASSLILAGVNEQFF
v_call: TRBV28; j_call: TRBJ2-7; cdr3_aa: CASSSREYYEQYF
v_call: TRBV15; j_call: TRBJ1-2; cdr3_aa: CATSRDERSNYGYTF
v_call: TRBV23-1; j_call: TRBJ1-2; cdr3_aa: CASTRRGTGAGYTF
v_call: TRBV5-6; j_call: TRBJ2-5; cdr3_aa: CASSLGGEYQETQYF
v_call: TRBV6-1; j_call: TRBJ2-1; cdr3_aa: CASSPRDRVKDEQFF
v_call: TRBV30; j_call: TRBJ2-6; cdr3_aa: CAWSPSVLTF
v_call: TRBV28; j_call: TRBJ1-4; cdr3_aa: CASSLTGGGEKLFF
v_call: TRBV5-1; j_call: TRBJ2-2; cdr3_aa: CASSFGQTLVGSGNTGELFF
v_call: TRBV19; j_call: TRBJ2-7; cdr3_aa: CASGGGVSGPYEQYF
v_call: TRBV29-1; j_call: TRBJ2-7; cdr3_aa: CSVGTSGSYEQYF
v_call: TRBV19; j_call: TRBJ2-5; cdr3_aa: CASSIERGGTQYF
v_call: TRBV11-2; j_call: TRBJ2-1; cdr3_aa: CASTHLVGSPDEQFF
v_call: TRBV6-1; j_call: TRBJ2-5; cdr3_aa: CASRYFGVEGTQYF
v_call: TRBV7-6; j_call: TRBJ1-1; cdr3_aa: CASSTDRVGTEAFF
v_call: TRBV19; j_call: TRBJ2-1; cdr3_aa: CASSIAGLAGHHKLSSYNEQFF
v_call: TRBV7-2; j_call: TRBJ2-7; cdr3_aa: CASSPGLAGYEQYF
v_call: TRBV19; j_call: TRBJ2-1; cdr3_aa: CASSTGTGKGNEQFF
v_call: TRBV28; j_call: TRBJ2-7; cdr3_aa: CASSWAGAYEQYF
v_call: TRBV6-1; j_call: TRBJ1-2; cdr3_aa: CASSEGPGGFYGYTF
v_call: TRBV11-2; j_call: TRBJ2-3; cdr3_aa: CASSQRGFGTDTQYF
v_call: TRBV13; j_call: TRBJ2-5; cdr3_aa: CASSFVSGETQYF
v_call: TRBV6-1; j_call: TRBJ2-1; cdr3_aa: CASSVASGRREQFF
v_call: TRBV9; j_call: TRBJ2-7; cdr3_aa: CASSVGPNYEQYF
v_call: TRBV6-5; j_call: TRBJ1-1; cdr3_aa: CASSSDQGRGFF
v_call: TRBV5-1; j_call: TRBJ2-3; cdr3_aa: CASSPGDSTDTQYF
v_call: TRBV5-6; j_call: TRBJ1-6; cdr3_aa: CASSSGTAGINSYNSPLHF
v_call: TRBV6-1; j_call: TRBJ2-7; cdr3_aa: CASREGTGVREQYF
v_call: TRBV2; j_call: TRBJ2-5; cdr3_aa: CASSERQGETQYF
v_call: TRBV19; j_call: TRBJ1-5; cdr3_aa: CASSRGLDQPQHF
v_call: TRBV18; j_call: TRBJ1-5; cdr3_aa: CASSPRTVRGQESNQPQHF
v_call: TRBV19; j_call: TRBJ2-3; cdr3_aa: CASSRPTSGRPDTQYF
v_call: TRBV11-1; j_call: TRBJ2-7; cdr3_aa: CASSLGGLAGGLSEQYF
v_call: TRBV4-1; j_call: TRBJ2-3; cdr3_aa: CASSQEREGAYPDTQYF
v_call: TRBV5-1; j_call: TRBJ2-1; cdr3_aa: CASSWMPSGSSYNEQFF
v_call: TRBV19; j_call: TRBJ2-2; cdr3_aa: CASSNRGNTGELFF
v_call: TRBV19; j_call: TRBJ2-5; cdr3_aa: CASATGGIQETQYF
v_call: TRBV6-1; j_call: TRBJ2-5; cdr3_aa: CASSEGGRVGETQYF
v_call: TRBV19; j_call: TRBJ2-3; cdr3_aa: CASSIDGTSGRALSDTQYF
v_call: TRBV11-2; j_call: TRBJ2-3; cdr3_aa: CASNVQESTDTQYF
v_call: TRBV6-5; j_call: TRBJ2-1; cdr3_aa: CASNPWRGEQFF
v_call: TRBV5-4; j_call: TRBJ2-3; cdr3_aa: CASSPRISSADTQYF
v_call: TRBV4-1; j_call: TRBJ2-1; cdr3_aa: CASSQVYELAYNEQFF
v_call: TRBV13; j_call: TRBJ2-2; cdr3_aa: CASSLDSRLTSGIGTGELFF
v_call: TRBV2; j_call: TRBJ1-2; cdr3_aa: CASSDRGAHYGYTF
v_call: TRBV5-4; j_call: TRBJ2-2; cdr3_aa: CASSVPGGPGELFF
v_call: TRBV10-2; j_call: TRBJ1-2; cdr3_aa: CASSESRQGSSGYTF